These 27 T cell receptor beta chains were sequenced from one sample in a study of cytomegalovirus exposure and HLA in healthy donors (TCRdb year 2017). The receptor library was made with the immunoSEQ multiplex PCR assay. For the multiplex PCR, a mixture combining 60 forward primers for TCR Vbeta segments and 13 reverse primers for TCR Jbeta segments was used. In TCRdb, the immuneACCESS table is reduced to in-frame sequences with V and J assigned. These tables do not hold every clone; where another copy was compared, an unresolved V gene accounts for under half, and the others remain unexplained. In this sample the table shows under 300,000 clones, 70% to 90% of which occur a single time. The ten largest account for roughly 7.4% of the sample. Input material: PBMCs. The receptor set was obtained from a woman aged 60-70 years in good health and CMV-seropositive.

The count of this clone is one. The rearrangement uses TRBV28 and TRBJ1-5; D not resolved. Per the germline V gene, CDR1 is MDHEN and CDR2 is SYDVKM. The CDR3 runs 12 residues. V was pared by 3 bases and J by 4 bases, with 4 bases between. As DNA, the CDR3 is TGTGCCAGCAGTTTCAGTAATCAGCCCCAGCATTTT. It is translated as CASSFSNQPQHF.

The chain couples TRBV20-1 to TRBJ2-7, with D possibly TRBD1 on 6 matching bases. The CDR3 contains 11 residues. V gave up 5 bases and J gave up 4 bases, with 9 bases separating them. Germline loops: CDR1 DFQATT, CDR2 SNEGSKA (reference sequence). The CDR3 region is CSAQGRYEQYF. In DNA form, the CDR3 reads TGCAGTGCTCAGGGGAGATACGAGCAGTACTTC.

The V call is TRBV5-1, the J call TRBJ1-3; possible D gene TRBD1, 6 bases. The CDR3 is 15 residues long. V lost 0 bases, J lost 0 bases, and 7 bases lay in between. Germline CDR1 and CDR2: SGHRS and YFSETQ. CDR3 DNA: TGCGCCAGCAGCTTGGACAGGGCCTCTGGAAACACCATATATTTT. Protein product: CASSLDRASGNTIYF.

The chain links TRBV5-1 to TRBJ2-1; weak D call: TRBD2 (5 bases). V was shortened by 2 bases and J by 0 bases, with 12 bases between the two germline ends. This CDR3 region has 16 residues. The germline V gene encodes CDR1 SGHRS and CDR2 YFSETQ. Written as DNA, the CDR3 is TGCGCCAGCAGCTTAGTTACGGGGATCTCCTACAATGAGCAGTTCTTC. It is translated as CASSLVTGISYNEQFF. Looking up the rest from reference TRBV5-1 and TRBJ2-1 gives the full variable domain: KAGVTQTPRYLIKTRGQQVTLSCSPISGHRSVSWYQQTPGQGLQFLFEYFSETQRNKGNFPGRFSGRQFSNSRSEMNVSTLELGDSALYLCASSLVTGISYNEQFFGPGTRLTVL.

The V and J genes are TRBV2 and TRBJ2-1; D is perhaps TRBD2 (5 bases). Germline CDR1 reads SNHLY; CDR2 reads FYNNEI. CDR3 length equals 14 residues. V lost 3 bases and J lost 7, with 13 bases in between. CDR3 loop: CASSESRGLNEQFF. The CDR3 DNA sequence: TGTGCCAGCAGTGAGTCCCGGGGTTTAAATGAGCAGTTCTTC.

This clone was seen once. The genes are TRBV6-4 and TRBJ1-2, with a possible D match to TRBD1 (5 bases). V was clipped by 4 bases and J by 6 bases, with 9 bases between them. This CDR3 spans 12 amino acids. Germline V gene lookup returns CDR1 MRHNA and CDR2 SNTAGT. CDR3 nucleotides: TGTGCCAGCAGTGGGGGGAGGGATGGCTACACCTTC. Protein: CASSGGRDGYTF.

The J gene is TRBJ2-2, the V gene TRBV30, with TRBD2 matching over 11 bases. The CDR3 is 16 amino acids. Germline V gene lookup returns CDR1 GTSNPN and CDR2 SVGIG (reference sequence). V was clipped by 3 bases and J by 5 bases; unmatched bases: 8. The CDR3 DNA sequence: TGTGCCTGGAGCAGGGGGACTAGCGGTAGAACCGGGGAGCTGTTTTTT. This gives the protein CAWSRGTSGRTGELFF.

The gene calls are TRBV11-2 and TRBJ2-7, with D possibly TRBD2 on 6 matching bases. The germline gives CDR1 SGHAT, CDR2 FQNNGV. This CDR3 spans 13 amino acids. Deletions cut 4 bases from V and 2 bases from J, with 9 bases between. CDR3 residues: CASSSSATYEQYF. The CDR3 nucleotides read TGTGCCAGCAGCTCTAGCGCAACCTACGAGCAGTACTTC.

The chain uses TRBV10-3 and TRBJ1-5; 7 positions match TRBD1. Germline loops: CDR1 ENHRY, CDR2 SYGVKD. CDR3 size: 13 residues. V trimming: 10 bases; J trimming: 0 bases; junction bases outside the gene matches: 3. The CDR3 loop reads CATGQASNQPQHF. The CDR3 DNA sequence: TGTGCCACCGGACAGGCTAGCAATCAGCCCCAGCATTTT.

In its sample, this clone was seen a few times. The gene calls are TRBV5-6 and TRBJ2-7; D might be TRBD2 (6 bases). Deletions cut 4 bases from V and 9 bases from J, with 23 bases between. The CDR3 covers 15 residues. Germline CDR1 is SGHDT and CDR2 is YYEEEE. CDR3 DNA sequence: TGTGCCAGCAGCCCGGGACTGGCTCGTCGGTTTGGGCAGTACTTC. Its protein is CASSPGLARRFGQYF.

The chain joins TRBV5-1 to TRBJ2-7; 7 bases line up with TRBD2. This CDR3 region has 14 residues. Trimming at V came to 4 bases and at J to 3 bases, leaving 7 bases not matched to a gene. The germline V gene has CDR1 SGHRS and CDR2 YFSETQ. CDR3 DNA: TGCGCCAGCAGCGGGGGTGGCGGGGGCTACGAGCAGTACTTC. Encoded protein: CASSGGGGGYEQYF.

This clone occurred once. The gene calls are TRBV19 and TRBJ1-4; D possibly corresponds to TRBD1 (6 bases). V shed 8 bases and J shed 7 bases, with 23 bases lying between them. The CDR3 covers 16 residues. The V gene's germline CDR1 is LNHDA and CDR2 SQIVND (reference sequence). Written as DNA, the CDR3 is TGTGCCAGTCGCATAGGGCCAAGGGGGAGAGGTGAAAAACTGTTTTTT. This sequence encodes CASRIGPRGRGEKLFF.

The V call is TRBV27, the J call TRBJ1-5, with unresolved D. The germline V gene encodes CDR1 MNHEY and CDR2 SMNVEV (reference sequence). Trimming cost V 6 bases and J 4 bases, with 10 bases left between them. The length of the CDR3 is 13 residues. CDR3 loop: CASRGGGNQPQHF. CDR3 nucleotides: TGTGCCAGCAGGGGTGGAGGGAATCAGCCCCAGCATTTT.

V gene TRBV6-5 combines with J gene TRBJ1-2; TRBD1 matches 8 bases. The CDR3 has 13 amino acids. In germline, CDR1 is MNHEY, CDR2 SVGAGI. V lost 6 bases and J lost 4; bases outside the gene matches: 4. CDR3 protein: CASSGQGFYGYTF. The CDR3 bases are TGTGCCAGCAGCGGACAGGGTTTCTATGGCTACACCTTC.

V is TRBV10-1 and J is TRBJ2-1; 9 bases agree with TRBD2. Unmatched junction bases numbered 6, after V lost 8 bases and J lost 4 bases. The CDR3 extends over 14 amino acids. Germline lookup yields CDR1 WNHNN and CDR2 SYGVQD (reference sequence). The CDR3 region is CASSSGTLYNEQFF. Written as DNA, the CDR3 is TGCGCCAGCTCTAGCGGGACCCTTTACAATGAGCAGTTCTTC.

V gene TRBV6-6 combines with J gene TRBJ1-1; D might be TRBD1 (5 bases). V was clipped by 0 bases and J by 3 bases, with 8 bases between them. The CDR3 is 14 amino acids. The V gene's germline CDR1 is MNHNY and CDR2 SVGAGI (reference sequence). CDR3 coding DNA: TGTGCCAGCAGTTACTCTGCCAGGGACACTGAAGCTTTCTTT. Amino acid sequence: CASSYSARDTEAFF.

V is TRBV5-6 and J is TRBJ2-7; D may be TRBD1 (6 bases). The CDR3 loop spans 16 amino acids. Trimming pared 4 bases from V and 2 bases from J, leaving 19 bases between. Looked up from germline, CDR1 is SGHDT and CDR2 is YYEEEE. In DNA form, the CDR3 reads TGTGCCAGCAGCCCCTACAGGGCAATTACGACCTACGAGCAGTACTTC. It yields the protein CASSPYRAITTYEQYF.

The chain carries TRBV21-1 and TRBJ1-1; the table assigns TRBD1, which was not confirmed against the DNA. TRBV21-1 is reported as a pseudogene. This CDR3 region has 13 residues. CDR3 sequence reads: CASRPNRGREAFF. CDR3 sequence (DNA): TGTGCCAGCAGACCTAACAGGGGGAGAGAAGCTTTCTTT.

The rearrangement joins TRBV7-3 to TRBJ2-2; D remains ambiguous. Germline CDR1 is SGHTA and CDR2 is FQGTGA. CDR3 size: 15 residues. V lost 1 base and J 7 bases, leaving 13 bases between the germline ends. The CDR3, as DNA: TGTGCCAGCAGCTTAAATCCCCGCGGTTTCGGGGAGCTGTTTTTT. It specifies CASSLNPRGFGELFF.

The rearrangement uses TRBV4-2 and TRBJ1-1, with D maybe TRBD1 (5 bases). The CDR3 contains 16 residues. Germline lookup yields CDR1 LGHNA and CDR2 YNFKEQ. Trimming removed 0 bases at V and 1 base at J, with 12 bases between. CDR3 nucleotides: TGTGCCAGCAGCCAAGAAAGGGGTCTCCCGAACACTGAAGCTTTCTTT. Translation: CASSQERGLPNTEAFF.

This sequence joins TRBV5-1 and TRBJ1-6; 7 bases match TRBD1. The CDR3 totals 15 residues. The germline gives CDR1 SGHRS, CDR2 YFSETQ. V dropped 4 bases and J dropped 6; count of bases not matched to a gene: 7. Here the CDR3 DNA reads TGCGCCAGCAGCACCAGACAGGGAAGTAATTCACCCCTCCACTTT. Protein: CASSTRQGSNSPLHF.

The chain's CDR3 is CASSKGQRSYNEQFF. In nucleotides, the CDR3 is TGTGCCAGCAGTAAGGGACAGCGCAGTTACAATGAGCAGTTCTTC. The chain is built from TRBV25-1 and TRBJ2-1, with 7 positions matching TRBD1. The CDR3 consists of 15 residues. Trimming removed 5 bases from V and 4 bases from J; junction bases left unmatched: 8. The V gene's germline CDR1 is MGHDK and CDR2 SYGVNS.

The chain couples TRBV6-1 to TRBJ2-7, with D perhaps matching TRBD1 (7 bases). Trimming shortened V by 0 bases and J by 8 bases, and 17 bases separated the two germline ends. Per germline, CDR1 MNHNS and CDR2 SASEGT. The CDR3 is 15 residues long. The CDR3 protein is CASSEAGRTGFKQYF. The CDR3 nucleotides read TGTGCCAGCAGTGAAGCGGGGAGGACAGGCTTCAAGCAGTACTTC.

Concerning this clone itself: Distinct nucleotide sequences in the sample also encode this CDR3. The chain uses TRBV6-5 and TRBJ2-3, with D maybe TRBD2 (5 bases). The CDR3 runs 14 residues. Trimming shortened V by 2 bases and J by 3 bases, and 9 bases separated the two germline ends. CDR1 is MNHEY and CDR2 is SVGAGI in the germline V gene. Written as DNA, the CDR3 is TGTGCCAGCAGTTACGGGAGACTGACAGATACGCAGTATTTT. Protein product: CASSYGRLTDTQYF.

The J gene is TRBJ1-2, the V gene TRBV7-6; D possibly corresponds to TRBD1 (5 bases). Germline assignment: CDR1 SGHVS and CDR2 FNYEAQ. CDR3 length equals 16 residues. V shed 3 bases and J shed 4 bases, with 18 bases lying between them. CDR3 loop: CASSLGRGTLGYGYTF. The CDR3 DNA follows: TGTGCCAGCAGCTTGGGGCGGGGAACCCTGGGCTATGGCTACACCTTC.

The chain links TRBV6-1 to TRBJ1-1; 7 bases match TRBD1. J gave up 4 bases and V 1 base, and 9 bases lay outside the gene matches. The germline CDR1 and CDR2 sequences are MNHNS and SASEGT. CDR3 length equals 16 residues. CDR3 residues: CASSEGTQGWGTEAFF. The DNA for the CDR3 is TGTGCCAGCAGTGAAGGGACACAGGGGTGGGGCACTGAAGCTTTCTTT.

The V gene is TRBV19, the J gene TRBJ2-1; tentative D call: TRBD2 (5 bases). Trimming pared 6 bases from V and 8 bases from J, leaving 23 bases between. Germline V gene sequence: CDR1 LNHDA, CDR2 SQIVND (reference sequence). The CDR3 length is 16 residues. DNA of the CDR3: TGTGCCAGTAGCAGCGGCTGGGCTGGACTCCTCGATGAGCAGTTCTTC. Protein sequence: CASSSGWAGLLDEQFF.